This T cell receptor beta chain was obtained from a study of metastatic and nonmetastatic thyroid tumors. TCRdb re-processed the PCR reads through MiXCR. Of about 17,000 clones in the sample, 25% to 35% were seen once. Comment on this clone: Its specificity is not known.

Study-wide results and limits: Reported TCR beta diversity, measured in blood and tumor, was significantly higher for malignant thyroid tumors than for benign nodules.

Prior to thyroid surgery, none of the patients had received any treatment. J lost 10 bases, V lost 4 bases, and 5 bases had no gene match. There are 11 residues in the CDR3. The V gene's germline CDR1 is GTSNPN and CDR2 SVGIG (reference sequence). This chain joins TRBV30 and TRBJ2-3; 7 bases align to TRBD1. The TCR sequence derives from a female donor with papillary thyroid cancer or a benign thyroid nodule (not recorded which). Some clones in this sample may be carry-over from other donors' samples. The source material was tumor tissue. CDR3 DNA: TGTGCCTGGATCTACAGGGGCGCGCAGTATTTT. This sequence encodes CAWIYRGAQYF.